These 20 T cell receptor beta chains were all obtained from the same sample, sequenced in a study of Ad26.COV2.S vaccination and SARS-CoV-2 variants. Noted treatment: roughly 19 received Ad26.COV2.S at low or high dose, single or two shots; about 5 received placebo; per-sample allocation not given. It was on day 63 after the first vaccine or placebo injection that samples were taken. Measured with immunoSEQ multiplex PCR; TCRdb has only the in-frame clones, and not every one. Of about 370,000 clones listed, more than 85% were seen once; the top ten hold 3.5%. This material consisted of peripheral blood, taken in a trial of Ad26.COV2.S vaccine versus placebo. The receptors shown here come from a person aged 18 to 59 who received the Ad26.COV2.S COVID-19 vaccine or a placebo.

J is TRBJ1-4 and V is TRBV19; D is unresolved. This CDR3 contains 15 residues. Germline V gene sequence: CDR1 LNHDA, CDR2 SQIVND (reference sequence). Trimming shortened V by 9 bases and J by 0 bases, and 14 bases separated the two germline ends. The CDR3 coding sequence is TGTGCCAGCGCACGAACTTATGCAACTAATGAAAAACTGTTTTTT. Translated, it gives CASARTYATNEKLFF.

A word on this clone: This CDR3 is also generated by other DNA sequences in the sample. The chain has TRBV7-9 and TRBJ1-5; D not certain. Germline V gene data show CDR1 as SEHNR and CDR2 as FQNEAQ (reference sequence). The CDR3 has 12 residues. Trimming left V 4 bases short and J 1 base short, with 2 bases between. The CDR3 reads CASSWSNQPQHF. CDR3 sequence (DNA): TGTGCCAGCAGCTGGAGCAATCAGCCCCAGCATTTT.

The CDR3 bases are TGTGCCACCAGTACCAGGAGATATAACTATGGCTACACCTTC. This gives the protein CATSTRRYNYGYTF. The J gene is TRBJ1-2, the V gene TRBV24-1; D not resolved. CDR1 and CDR2 from the germline V gene are KGHDR and SFDVKD. The CDR3 has 14 residues. Trimming took 6 bases from V and 1 from J, leaving 11 bases between them.

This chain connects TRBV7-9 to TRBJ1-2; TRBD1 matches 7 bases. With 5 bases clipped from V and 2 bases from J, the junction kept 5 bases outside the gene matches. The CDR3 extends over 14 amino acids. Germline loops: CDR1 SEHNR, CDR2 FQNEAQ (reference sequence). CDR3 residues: CASSTGVRNYGYTF. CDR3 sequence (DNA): TGTGCCAGCAGCACAGGGGTTCGGAACTATGGCTACACCTTC.

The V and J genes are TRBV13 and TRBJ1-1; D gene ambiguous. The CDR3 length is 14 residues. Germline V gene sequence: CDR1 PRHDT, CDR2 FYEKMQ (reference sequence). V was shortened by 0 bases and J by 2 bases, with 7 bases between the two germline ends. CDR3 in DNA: TGTGCCAGCAGCTTAGGGCGTTTTAACACTGAAGCTTTCTTT. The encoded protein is CASSLGRFNTEAFF.

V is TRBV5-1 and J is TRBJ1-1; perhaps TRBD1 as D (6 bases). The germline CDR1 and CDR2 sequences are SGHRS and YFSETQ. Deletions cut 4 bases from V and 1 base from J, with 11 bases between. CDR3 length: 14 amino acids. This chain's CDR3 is CASSQGQSNTEAFF. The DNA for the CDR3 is TGCGCCAGCAGCCAGGGACAATCGAACACTGAAGCTTTCTTT.

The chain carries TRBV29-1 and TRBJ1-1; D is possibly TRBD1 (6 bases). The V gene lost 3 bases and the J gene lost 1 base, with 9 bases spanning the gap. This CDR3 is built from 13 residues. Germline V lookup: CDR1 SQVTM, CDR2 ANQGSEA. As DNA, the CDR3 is TGCAGCGTTGAGCGGGGACAGAACACTGAAGCTTTCTTT. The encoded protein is CSVERGQNTEAFF.

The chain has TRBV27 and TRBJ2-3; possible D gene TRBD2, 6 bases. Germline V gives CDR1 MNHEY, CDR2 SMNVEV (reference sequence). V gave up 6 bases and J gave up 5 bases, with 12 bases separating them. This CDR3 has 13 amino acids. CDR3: CASSPGGVDTQYF. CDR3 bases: TGTGCCAGCAGCCCGGGCGGGGTAGATACGCAGTATTTT.

CDR3 DNA: TGCGCCAGCAGCTTGAAGGCAGTAAGAAAATCCTACAATGAGCAGTTCTTC. It specifies CASSLKAVRKSYNEQFF. The V call is TRBV5-1, the J call TRBJ2-1; D not resolved. This CDR3 contains 17 residues. Per germline, CDR1 SGHRS and CDR2 YFSETQ. V gave up 1 base and J gave up 1 base, with 15 bases separating them.

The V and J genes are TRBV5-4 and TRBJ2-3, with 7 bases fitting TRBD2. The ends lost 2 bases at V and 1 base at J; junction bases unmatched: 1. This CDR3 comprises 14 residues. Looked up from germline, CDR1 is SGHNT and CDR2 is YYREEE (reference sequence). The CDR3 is CASSFSGRTDTQYF. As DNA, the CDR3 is TGTGCCAGCAGCTTTAGCGGGCGCACAGATACGCAGTATTTT.

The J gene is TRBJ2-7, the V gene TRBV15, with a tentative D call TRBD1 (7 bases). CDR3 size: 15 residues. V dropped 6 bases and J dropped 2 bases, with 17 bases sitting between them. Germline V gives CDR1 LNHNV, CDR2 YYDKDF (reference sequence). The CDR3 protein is CATSDAGQKTYEQYF. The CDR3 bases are TGTGCCACCAGTGACGCGGGACAGAAAACCTACGAGCAGTACTTC.

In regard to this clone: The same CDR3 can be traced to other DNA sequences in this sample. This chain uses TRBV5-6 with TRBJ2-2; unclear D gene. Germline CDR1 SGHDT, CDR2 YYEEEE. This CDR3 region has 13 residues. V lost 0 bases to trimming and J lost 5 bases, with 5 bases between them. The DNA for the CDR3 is TGTGCCAGCAGCTTGGGGGGAACCGGGGAGCTGTTTTTT. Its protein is CASSLGGTGELFF. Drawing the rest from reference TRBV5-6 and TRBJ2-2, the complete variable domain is DAGVTQSPTHLIKTRGQQVTLRCSPKSGHDTVSWYQQALGQGPQFIFQYYEEEERQRGNFPDRFSGHQFPNYSSELNVNALLLGDSALYLCASSLGGTGELFFGEGSRLTVL.

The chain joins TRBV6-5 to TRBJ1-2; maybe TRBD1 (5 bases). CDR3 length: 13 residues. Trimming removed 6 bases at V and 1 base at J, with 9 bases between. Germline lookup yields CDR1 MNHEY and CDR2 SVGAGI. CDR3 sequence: CASRQEVNYGYTF. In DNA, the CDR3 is TGTGCCAGCAGACAGGAGGTTAACTATGGCTACACCTTC.

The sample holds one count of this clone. In nucleotides, the CDR3 is TGTGCCAGCAGCCCTGGGACTAGCGGGTATAGCGATACGCAGTATTTT. Its protein is CASSPGTSGYSDTQYF. This chain uses TRBV4-2 with TRBJ2-3; TRBD2 agrees at 12 bases. CDR3 length: 16 amino acids. V was pared by 4 bases and J by 6 bases, with 8 bases of the junction left unmatched. Germline values: CDR1 LGHNA, CDR2 YNFKEQ.

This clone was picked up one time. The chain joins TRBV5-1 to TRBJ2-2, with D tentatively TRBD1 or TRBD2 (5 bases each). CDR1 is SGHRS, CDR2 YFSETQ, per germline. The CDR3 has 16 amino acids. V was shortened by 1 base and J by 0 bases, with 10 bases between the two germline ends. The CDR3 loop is CASSLLTGPNTGELFF. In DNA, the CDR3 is TGCGCCAGCAGCTTGCTGACGGGGCCGAACACCGGGGAGCTGTTTTTT.

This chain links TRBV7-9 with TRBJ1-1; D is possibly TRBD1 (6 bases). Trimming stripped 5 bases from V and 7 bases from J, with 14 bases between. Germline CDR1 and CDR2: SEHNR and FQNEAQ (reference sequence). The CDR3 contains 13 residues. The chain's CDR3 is CASSPRGGGEAFF. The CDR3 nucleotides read TGTGCCAGCAGCCCCAGAGGGGGAGGTGAAGCTTTCTTT.

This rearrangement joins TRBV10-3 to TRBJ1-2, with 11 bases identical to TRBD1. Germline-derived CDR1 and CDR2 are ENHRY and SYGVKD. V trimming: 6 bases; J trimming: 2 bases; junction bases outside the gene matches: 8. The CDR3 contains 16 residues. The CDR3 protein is CAISPGQGVTNYGYTF. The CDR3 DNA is TGTGCCATCAGCCCGGGACAGGGGGTTACAAACTATGGCTACACCTTC.

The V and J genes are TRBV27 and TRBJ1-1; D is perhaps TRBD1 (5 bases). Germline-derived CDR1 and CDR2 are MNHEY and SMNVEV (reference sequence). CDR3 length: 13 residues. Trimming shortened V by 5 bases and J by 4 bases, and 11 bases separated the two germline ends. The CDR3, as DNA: TGTGCCAGCAGTCCCGGACACTTCACTGAAGCTTTCTTT. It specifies CASSPGHFTEAFF.

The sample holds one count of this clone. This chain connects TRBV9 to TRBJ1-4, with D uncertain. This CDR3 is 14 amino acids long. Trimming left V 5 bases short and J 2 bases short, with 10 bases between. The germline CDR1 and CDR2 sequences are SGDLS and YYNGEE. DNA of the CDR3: TGTGCCAGCAGTAAACTTGGGACTAATGAAAAACTGTTTTTT. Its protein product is CASSKLGTNEKLFF.

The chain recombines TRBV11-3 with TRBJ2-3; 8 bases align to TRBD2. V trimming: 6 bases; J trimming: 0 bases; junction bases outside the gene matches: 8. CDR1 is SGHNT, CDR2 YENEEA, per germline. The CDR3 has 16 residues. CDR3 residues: CASSLSGGASTDTQYF. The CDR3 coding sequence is TGTGCCAGCAGTCTCTCGGGGGGGGCCAGCACAGATACGCAGTATTTT.